These 21 T cell receptor beta chains came from one sample sequenced in a study of shared clonotypes between healthy human individuals. Produced via immunoSEQ multiplex PCR; TCRdb's table is partial and in-frame only. The sample lists 600,000 to 700,000 clones, 55% to 85% occurring once. The sequencing input was memory CD4+ T cells sorted from blood. As to subset: CD45RA-negative fraction. Every receptor here comes from a woman younger than 45 in good health.

The chain combines TRBV12-5 with TRBJ1-5, with 9 bases that match TRBD1. The V gene's germline CDR1 is LGHNT and CDR2 FRNRAP. The CDR3 spans 14 residues. Trimming took 5 bases from V and 4 from J; bases not matched to a gene: 3. The CDR3 sequence: CASGPGQGNQPQHF. The CDR3 nucleotides are TGTGCTAGTGGTCCGGGACAGGGAAATCAGCCCCAGCATTTT.

For this clone: A read error is possible here, since a much larger clone lies one base away. The rearrangement links TRBV5-1 to TRBJ2-1, with TRBD1 matching over 8 bases. CDR1 and CDR2 from the germline V gene are SGHRS and YFSETQ. The trim removed 2 bases at V and 8 bases at J, leaving 3 bases unmatched. CDR3 length: 13 amino acids. CDR3 DNA: TGCGCCAGCAGCTTCCAGGGGGCCTATGAGCAGTTCTTC. It is translated as CASSFQGAYEQFF.

The chain carries TRBV5-1 and TRBJ2-3, with 11 bases aligning to TRBD2. The trim removed 3 bases at V and 2 bases at J, leaving 5 bases unmatched. The CDR3 spans 16 residues. CDR1 SGHRS and CDR2 YFSETQ come from the germline V gene. The CDR3 DNA reads as TGCGCCAGCAGCTCCGGGACTAGCGGCAACACAGATACGCAGTATTTT. Protein product: CASSSGTSGNTDTQYF. Looking up the rest from reference TRBV5-1 and TRBJ2-3 gives the full variable domain: KAGVTQTPRYLIKTRGQQVTLSCSPISGHRSVSWYQQTPGQGLQFLFEYFSETQRNKGNFPGRFSGRQFSNSRSEMNVSTLELGDSALYLCASSSGTSGNTDTQYFGPGTRLTVL.

The chain joins TRBV29-1 to TRBJ1-1; maybe TRBD1 (5 bases). This CDR3 spans 15 amino acids. Germline loops: CDR1 SQVTM, CDR2 ANQGSEA. V shed 3 bases and J shed 0 bases, with 14 bases lying between them. The CDR3 reads CSVEKPGRMNTEAFF. The CDR3 DNA follows: TGCAGCGTTGAGAAACCGGGACGGATGAACACTGAAGCTTTCTTT.

J is TRBJ2-5 and V is TRBV30, with D tentatively TRBD2 (6 bases). The CDR3 runs to 13 residues. The germline gives CDR1 GTSNPN, CDR2 SVGIG (reference sequence). Trimming shortened V by 0 bases and J by 5 bases, and 10 bases separated the two germline ends. CDR3 sequence (DNA): TGTGCCTGGAGTGTATGGGGGGAGGAGACCCAGTACTTC. Amino acids: CAWSVWGEETQYF. The complete variable domain, with remaining parts taken from reference TRBV30 and TRBJ2-5, reads SQTIHQWPATLVQPVGSPLSLECTVEGTSNPNLYWYRQAAGRGLQLLFYSVGIGQISSEVPQNLSASRPQDRQFILSSKKLLLSDSGFYLCAWSVWGEETQYFGPGTRLLVL.

This clone was detected many times. The V gene is TRBV28, the J gene TRBJ1-5, with D perhaps matching TRBD1 (5 bases). The germline V gene has CDR1 MDHEN and CDR2 SYDVKM. The CDR3 is 15 residues long. Trimming removed 5 bases at V and 2 bases at J, with 13 bases between. This chain's CDR3 is CASSPIRDGNQPQHF. In DNA, the CDR3 is TGTGCCAGCAGTCCGATCCGGGACGGCAATCAGCCCCAGCATTTT.

The chain joins TRBV4-2 to TRBJ2-5, with 9 bases fitting TRBD1. The DNA end is a closer match to TRBJ2-7, so the J assignment may be wrong. The CDR3 is 16 amino acids. The germline CDR1 and CDR2 sequences are LGHNA and YNFKEQ. The CDR3 reads CASSLTTGGSIDEQYF. The CDR3 region has the DNA TGTGCCAGCAGCCTCACGACAGGGGGATCCATTGACGAGCAGTACTTC.

Turning to this clone: Additional DNA sequences in this sample encode the identical CDR3. The chain joins TRBV30 to TRBJ1-1, with D perhaps matching TRBD1 (6 bases). The CDR3 covers 13 residues. Per the germline V gene, CDR1 is GTSNPN and CDR2 is SVGIG (reference sequence). The germline V and J ends were trimmed by 2 bases and 1 base, with 8 bases remaining between them. CDR3 region: CAWSRQENTEAFF. The CDR3 nucleotides read TGTGCCTGGAGTAGACAGGAGAACACTGAAGCTTTCTTT.

The chain has TRBV11-3 and TRBJ2-7; D is possibly TRBD2 (5 bases). The V gene lost 1 base and the J gene lost 4 bases, with 11 bases spanning the gap. The CDR3 is made up of 14 amino acids. Per germline, CDR1 SGHNT and CDR2 YENEEA. As DNA, the CDR3 is TGTGCCAGCAGCTTAGCTCCCGGGGAGTACGAGCAGTACTTC. Protein sequence: CASSLAPGEYEQYF. Filled out from reference TRBV11-3 and TRBJ2-7, the complete variable domain reads EAGVVQSPRYKIIEKKQPVAFWCNPISGHNTLYWYLQNLGQGPELLIRYENEEAVDDSQLPKDRFSAERLKGVDSTLKIQPAELGDSAVYLCASSLAPGEYEQYFGPGTRLTVT.

The genes are TRBV16 and TRBJ2-5; the match to TRBD2 covers 9 bases. The CDR3 is 15 amino acids. With V trimmed by 0 bases and J by 5 bases, 4 bases remained unmatched. Per germline, CDR1 KGHSY and CDR2 FQNENV. The CDR3: CASSQSSGSHETQYF. The CDR3 DNA is TGTGCCAGCAGCCAATCTAGCGGGAGTCACGAGACCCAGTACTTC.

The chain employs TRBV6-5 and TRBJ1-2, with unresolved D. V shed 5 bases and J shed 4 bases, with 14 bases lying between them. Germline CDR1 MNHEY, CDR2 SVGAGI. The CDR3 is 14 residues long. CDR3 residues: CASSTTDGSYGYTF. The CDR3, as DNA: TGTGCCAGCAGTACCACCGACGGTTCCTATGGCTACACCTTC.

This sequence joins TRBV5-5 and TRBJ2-7; no definite D call. The CDR3 loop spans 13 amino acids. V dropped 7 bases and J dropped 5 bases, with 16 bases sitting between them. The germline gives CDR1 SGHKS, CDR2 YYEKEE (reference sequence). CDR3 in DNA: TGTGCCAGCCAAGGCCGGGCAGTAGACGAGCAGTACTTC. Protein: CASQGRAVDEQYF. Full variable domain (remainder filled in from reference TRBV5-5 and TRBJ2-7): DAGVTQSPTHLIKTRGQQVTLRCSPISGHKSVSWYQQVLGQGPQFIFQYYEKEERGRGNFPDRFSARQFPNYSSELNVNALLLGDSALYLCASQGRAVDEQYFGPGTRLTVT.

The V call is TRBV6-5, the J call TRBJ1-3; D perhaps matches TRBD1 (6 bases). The V gene's germline CDR1 is MNHEY and CDR2 SVGAGI. Trimming removed 11 bases at V and 2 bases at J, with 13 bases between. This CDR3 has 13 amino acids. The chain's CDR3 is CAVTGQTGNTIYF. The CDR3 nucleotides read TGTGCCGTTACGGGACAAACTGGAAACACCATATATTTT.

Written as DNA, the CDR3 is TGTGCCAGCAGCTTAGCCCTTGGGGCGGGAGAAAACACAGATACGCAGTATTTT. Translating it yields CASSLALGAGENTDTQYF. This chain links TRBV11-2 with TRBJ2-3, with 7 positions matching TRBD2. Germline V gene sequence: CDR1 SGHAT, CDR2 FQNNGV. J was trimmed by 2 bases and V by 1 base; bases with no gene match: 12. This CDR3 is built from 18 residues. The full variable domain, in which reference TRBV11-2 and TRBJ2-3 provide the parts outside the CDR3, is EAGVAQSPRYKIIEKRQSVAFWCNPISGHATLYWYQQILGQGPKLLIQFQNNGVVDDSQLPKDRFSAERLKGVDSTLKIQPAKLEDSAVYLCASSLALGAGENTDTQYFGPGTRLTVL.

This clone was detected once. The V and J genes are TRBV2 and TRBJ2-5; 7 bases are a match to TRBD1. J was trimmed by 2 bases and V by 8 bases; bases with no gene match: 5. CDR1 and CDR2 (germline): SNHLY, FYNNEI. The CDR3 runs to 13 residues. The CDR3 sequence: CASSSGGQETQYF. CDR3 nucleotides: TGTGCCAGCTCCTCAGGGGGTCAAGAGACCCAGTACTTC.

This clone occurred once. This rearrangement joins TRBV11-3 to TRBJ2-3, with D unclear. Trimming pared 0 bases from V and 8 bases from J, leaving 12 bases between. The CDR3 totals 14 residues. CDR1 and CDR2 from the germline V gene are SGHNT and YENEEA. In nucleotides, the CDR3 is TGTGCCAGCAGCTTAGATCGGTCTGCAGGTACGCAGTATTTT. It codes for CASSLDRSAGTQYF. The full variable domain, in which reference TRBV11-3 and TRBJ2-3 provide the parts outside the CDR3, is EAGVVQSPRYKIIEKKQPVAFWCNPISGHNTLYWYLQNLGQGPELLIRYENEEAVDDSQLPKDRFSAERLKGVDSTLKIQPAELGDSAVYLCASSLDRSAGTQYFGPGTRLTVL.

This sequence joins TRBV9 and TRBJ2-1; the D gene is possibly TRBD1 (6 bases). V shed 4 bases and J shed 12 bases, with 11 bases lying between them. The CDR3 length is 11 residues. The germline CDR1 and CDR2 sequences are SGDLS and YYNGEE. In DNA, the CDR3 is TGTGCCAGCAGCCAGGACAGCGGGCAGTTCTTC. Its translation is CASSQDSGQFF. Drawing the rest from reference TRBV9 and TRBJ2-1, the complete variable domain is DSGVTQTPKHLITATGQRVTLRCSPRSGDLSVYWYQQSLDQGLQFLIQYYNGEERAKGNILERFSAQQFPDLHSELNLSSLELGDSALYFCASSQDSGQFFGPGTRLTVL.

V is TRBV4-1 and J is TRBJ2-7; perhaps D is TRBD1 or TRBD2 (8 bases each). Trimming stripped 4 bases from V and 4 bases from J, with 23 bases between. There are 17 residues in the CDR3. Germline values: CDR1 MGHRA, CDR2 YSYEKL. CDR3 in DNA: TGCGCCAGCAGCCCGGACAGGGCGAGCGGGAGTATGTACGAGCAGTACTTC. Protein sequence: CASSPDRASGSMYEQYF.

The chain recombines TRBV5-1 with TRBJ1-3, with D uncertain. This CDR3 has 16 amino acids. Germline lookup yields CDR1 SGHRS and CDR2 YFSETQ. With 4 bases removed from V and 3 bases from J, the gap between germline ends came to 17 bases. CDR3 nucleotide sequence: TGCGCCAGCAGCGAACCGACTGCCCGCTTTGGAAACACCATATATTTT. Translating gives CASSEPTARFGNTIYF.

The rearrangement links TRBV18 to TRBJ1-2; no clear D. Germline loops: CDR1 KGHSH, CDR2 LQKENI. The CDR3 is 14 amino acids. Trimming pared 5 bases from V and 4 bases from J, leaving 14 bases between. The CDR3 spells CASSMSQEGYGYTF. The DNA for the CDR3 is TGTGCCAGCTCAATGTCCCAGGAAGGCTATGGCTACACCTTC. The full variable domain, in which reference TRBV18 and TRBJ1-2 provide the parts outside the CDR3, is NAGVMQNPRHLVRRRGQEARLRCSPMKGHSHVYWYRQLPEEGLKFMVYLQKENIIDESGMPKERFSAEFPKEGPSILRIQQVVRGDSAAYFCASSMSQEGYGYTFGSGTRLTVV.

The V call is TRBV2, the J call TRBJ1-1; D remains ambiguous. The V end was cut by 7 bases, the J end by 4 bases, with 16 bases between. Germline CDR1 and CDR2: SNHLY and FYNNEI. This CDR3 spans 14 amino acids. CDR3: CASILGELSTEAFF. The CDR3 DNA is TGTGCCAGCATCTTGGGTGAATTATCCACTGAAGCTTTCTTT.